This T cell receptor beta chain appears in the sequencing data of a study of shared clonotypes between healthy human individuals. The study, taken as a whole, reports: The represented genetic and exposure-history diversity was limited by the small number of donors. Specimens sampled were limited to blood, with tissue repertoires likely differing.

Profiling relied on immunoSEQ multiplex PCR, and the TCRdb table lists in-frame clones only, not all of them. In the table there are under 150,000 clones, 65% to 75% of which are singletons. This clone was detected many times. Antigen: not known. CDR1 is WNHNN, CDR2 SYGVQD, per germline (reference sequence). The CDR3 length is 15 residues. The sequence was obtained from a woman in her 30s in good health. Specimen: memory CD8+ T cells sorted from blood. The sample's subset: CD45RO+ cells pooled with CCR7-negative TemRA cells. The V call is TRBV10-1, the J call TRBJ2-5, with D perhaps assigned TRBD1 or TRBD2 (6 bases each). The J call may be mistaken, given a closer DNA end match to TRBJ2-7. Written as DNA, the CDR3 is TGCGCCAGCAGTGTGGACAGAACTAGCTTATACGAGCAGTACTTC. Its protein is CASSVDRTSLYEQYF.